This is a list of T cell receptor beta chains from one sample in a study of shared clonotypes between healthy human individuals. Method: immunoSEQ multiplex PCR; TCRdb's copy keeps in-frame clones and lacks some. The data contain 600,000 or so clones, 95% to 98% of them seen just once; the ten biggest clones take up approximately 0.3%. The sample was naive CD8+ T cells sorted from blood. Source of these receptors: a man in his thirties or forties in good health. Both conserved end residues are part of each CDR3. Fields, in order: D gene, J gene, V gene, clone size, CDR3 DNA, CDR3 protein. The D gene is left open where the match is weak. The size field is filled for only some rows; it gives once, few, many or a size class.

d_gene: TRBD2
j_gene: TRBJ2-1
v_gene: TRBV29-1
abundance: NA
CDR3nt: TGCAGCGGCGGGCGGGAGGGCGCCCACAATGAGCAGTTCTTC
CDR3aa: CSGGREGAHNEQFF

d_gene: TRBD2
j_gene: TRBJ2-7
v_gene: TRBV9
abundance: NA
CDR3nt: TGTGCCAGCAGCGGGGGACTAGCGGGAGGAGAGCAGTACTTC
CDR3aa: CASSGGLAGGEQYF

d_gene: NA
j_gene: TRBJ2-5
v_gene: TRBV27
abundance: NA
CDR3nt: TGTGCCAGCAGTTTAGGCAGGACCAGGTTTGAGTACTTC
CDR3aa: CASSLGRTRFEYF

d_gene: TRBD2
j_gene: TRBJ2-7
v_gene: TRBV30
abundance: NA
CDR3nt: TGTGCCTGGAGTGTGACTAGCGGGACCTACGAGCAGTACTTC
CDR3aa: CAWSVTSGTYEQYF

d_gene: NA
j_gene: TRBJ2-5
v_gene: TRBV7-2
abundance: NA
CDR3nt: TGTGCCAGCAGCTTACATATCCGGGTAGAAGAGACCCAGTACTTC
CDR3aa: CASSLHIRVEETQYF

d_gene: TRBD1
j_gene: TRBJ2-3
v_gene: TRBV4-3
abundance: NA
CDR3nt: TGCGCCAGCAGCCAAGATCTTCAGGACAGGGGATCAGATACGCAGTATTTT
CDR3aa: CASSQDLQDRGSDTQYF

d_gene: TRBD1
j_gene: TRBJ2-2
v_gene: TRBV11-2
abundance: NA
CDR3nt: TGTGCCAGCAGAATCCGGGACAGGAGCGGGGAGCTGTTTTTT
CDR3aa: CASRIRDRSGELFF

d_gene: NA
j_gene: TRBJ2-2
v_gene: TRBV19
abundance: NA
CDR3nt: TGTGCCAGTAGTTGGTCCGGGGAGCTGTTTTTT
CDR3aa: CASSWSGELFF

d_gene: NA
j_gene: TRBJ2-3
v_gene: TRBV5-1
abundance: NA
CDR3nt: TGCGCCAGCAGCCCCGCTTCGACCACAGATACGCAGTATTTT
CDR3aa: CASSPASTTDTQYF

d_gene: TRBD1
j_gene: TRBJ2-7
v_gene: TRBV27
abundance: NA
CDR3nt: TGTGCCAGCAGTTTATCACCCCCGGCGGGACAGGGCTTCTACGAGCAGTACTTC
CDR3aa: CASSLSPPAGQGFYEQYF

d_gene: NA
j_gene: TRBJ1-2
v_gene: TRBV7-9
abundance: NA
CDR3nt: TGTGCCAGCAGCTTAGAGGGGGAGGGAAACTATGGCTACACCTTC
CDR3aa: CASSLEGEGNYGYTF

d_gene: TRBD1
j_gene: TRBJ2-1
v_gene: TRBV27
abundance: NA
CDR3nt: TGTGCCAGCAGTTTAAGACAGGGGCGGGAGCAGTTCTTC
CDR3aa: CASSLRQGREQFF

d_gene: NA
j_gene: TRBJ1-5
v_gene: TRBV11-1
abundance: NA
CDR3nt: TGTGCCAGCAGCTTAGCACCAAATCAGCCCCAGCATTTT
CDR3aa: CASSLAPNQPQHF

d_gene: TRBD1
j_gene: TRBJ2-5
v_gene: TRBV19
abundance: once
CDR3nt: TGTGCCAGTAAAACCGGGACAGGGGAGGAGACCCAGTACTTC
CDR3aa: CASKTGTGEETQYF

d_gene: NA
j_gene: TRBJ2-7
v_gene: TRBV7-2
abundance: NA
CDR3nt: TGTGCCAGCAGCTTATATTTCGGCGAGCAGTACTTC
CDR3aa: CASSLYFGEQYF

d_gene: TRBD1
j_gene: TRBJ2-7
v_gene: TRBV5-1
abundance: NA
CDR3nt: TGCGCCAGCAGCTTGTTTACAGGGGGCAACTACGAGCAGTACTTC
CDR3aa: CASSLFTGGNYEQYF

d_gene: NA
j_gene: TRBJ2-2
v_gene: TRBV5-1
abundance: NA
CDR3nt: TGCGCCAGCAGCGTATATAGGACTACGAACACCGGGGAGCTGTTTTTT
CDR3aa: CASSVYRTTNTGELFF

d_gene: NA
j_gene: TRBJ1-1
v_gene: TRBV5-5
abundance: NA
CDR3nt: TGTGCCAGCAGCTTGGTACCGGGAAGGGACACTGAAGCTTTCTTT
CDR3aa: CASSLVPGRDTEAFF

d_gene: TRBD2
j_gene: TRBJ2-1
v_gene: TRBV27
abundance: NA
CDR3nt: TGTGCCAGCAGTTTATTGCTAGCGGGAGTTATAGGCAATGAGCAGTTCTTC
CDR3aa: CASSLLLAGVIGNEQFF

d_gene: NA
j_gene: TRBJ2-6
v_gene: TRBV9
abundance: NA
CDR3nt: TGTGCCAGCAACCCAGCTGGGAGTCCGGGAGCTGGGGCCAACGTCCTGACTTTC
CDR3aa: CASNPAGSPGAGANVLTF

d_gene: NA
j_gene: TRBJ2-3
v_gene: TRBV5-6
abundance: NA
CDR3nt: TGTGCCAGCAGCTTGGAAAACACAGATACGCAGTATTTT
CDR3aa: CASSLENTDTQYF

d_gene: TRBD1
j_gene: TRBJ2-5
v_gene: TRBV28
abundance: once
CDR3nt: TGTGCCAGCAGCGAACCACGGACAGGGAGGAAGACCCAGTACTTC
CDR3aa: CASSEPRTGRKTQYF

d_gene: NA
j_gene: TRBJ2-7
v_gene: TRBV6-1
abundance: NA
CDR3nt: TGTGCCAGCAGACAAACCTACGAGCAGTACTTC
CDR3aa: CASRQTYEQYF

d_gene: NA
j_gene: TRBJ2-1
v_gene: TRBV11-2
abundance: NA
CDR3nt: TGTGCCAGCTCCTGGGACCTCCCAGATGAGCAGTTCTTC
CDR3aa: CASSWDLPDEQFF

d_gene: TRBD2
j_gene: TRBJ2-3
v_gene: TRBV11-3
abundance: NA
CDR3nt: TGTGCCAGCAGCTGGACTAGTACAGATACGCAGTATTTT
CDR3aa: CASSWTSTDTQYF

d_gene: NA
j_gene: TRBJ2-1
v_gene: TRBV11-2
abundance: NA
CDR3nt: TGTGCCAGCAGCTCGACGGGTCCAAGGAATGAGCAGTTCTTC
CDR3aa: CASSSTGPRNEQFF

d_gene: TRBD1
j_gene: TRBJ2-5
v_gene: TRBV5-6
abundance: once
CDR3nt: TGTGCCAGCAGCTCCGTCCCGTTGACAGGGGGCCGCCAAGAGACCCAGTACTTC
CDR3aa: CASSSVPLTGGRQETQYF

d_gene: NA
j_gene: TRBJ2-7
v_gene: TRBV7-6
abundance: NA
CDR3nt: TGTGCCAGCAGCTTAGAGATAGCGCAAGCCTACGAGCAGTACTTC
CDR3aa: CASSLEIAQAYEQYF

d_gene: TRBD1
j_gene: TRBJ1-2
v_gene: TRBV5-1
abundance: NA
CDR3nt: TGCGCCAGCACCCTTGATGGGACAGGGTTCTATGGCTACACCTTC
CDR3aa: CASTLDGTGFYGYTF

d_gene: TRBD2
j_gene: TRBJ2-7
v_gene: TRBV7-9
abundance: NA
CDR3nt: TGTGCCAGCGGCCCATTCGTCGGGACTATTATCCACGAGCAGTACTTC
CDR3aa: CASGPFVGTIIHEQYF

d_gene: NA
j_gene: TRBJ1-1
v_gene: TRBV29-1
abundance: NA
CDR3nt: TGCAGCGTTGGTTTCGGAGACGAAGCTTTCTTT
CDR3aa: CSVGFGDEAFF

d_gene: NA
j_gene: TRBJ1-1
v_gene: TRBV27
abundance: NA
CDR3nt: TGTGCCAGCAGTTTATGGCTGGGGGGGGCCAGCACTGAAGCTTTCTTT
CDR3aa: CASSLWLGGASTEAFF

d_gene: NA
j_gene: TRBJ1-2
v_gene: TRBV28
abundance: once
CDR3nt: TGTGCCAGCAGTTTAAGTGGGGACGTCAACTATGGCTACACCTTC
CDR3aa: CASSLSGDVNYGYTF

d_gene: TRBD1
j_gene: TRBJ2-5
v_gene: TRBV27
abundance: NA
CDR3nt: TGTGCCAGCAGTTTACAGGGGGCGCGGCTTTTAGAGACCCAGTACTTC
CDR3aa: CASSLQGARLLETQYF

d_gene: NA
j_gene: TRBJ1-2
v_gene: TRBV6-5
abundance: NA
CDR3nt: TGTGCCAGCAGTTACATATCAGGGAATGGCTACACCTTC
CDR3aa: CASSYISGNGYTF

d_gene: NA
j_gene: TRBJ2-7
v_gene: TRBV5-1
abundance: NA
CDR3nt: TGCGCCAGCAGCTTGTTTTCAGGCCCGTCCTACGAGCAGTACTTC
CDR3aa: CASSLFSGPSYEQYF

d_gene: NA
j_gene: TRBJ2-7
v_gene: TRBV20-1
abundance: NA
CDR3nt: TGCAGTGCTGGCCCGGAGGAGCAGTACTTC
CDR3aa: CSAGPEEQYF

d_gene: TRBD1
j_gene: TRBJ2-7
v_gene: TRBV7-7
abundance: NA
CDR3nt: TGTGCCAGCAGCCCGGGACAGTACTCCTACGAGCAGTACTTC
CDR3aa: CASSPGQYSYEQYF

d_gene: TRBD1
j_gene: TRBJ2-5
v_gene: TRBV28
abundance: NA
CDR3nt: TGTGCCAGCAGTCCCTCGGGACAGGATATTGTGACCCAGTACTTC
CDR3aa: CASSPSGQDIVTQYF

d_gene: TRBD1
j_gene: TRBJ2-7
v_gene: TRBV6-6
abundance: NA
CDR3nt: TGTGCCAGCAGTCACTCGGACAGGGCGAACTACGAGCAGTACTTC
CDR3aa: CASSHSDRANYEQYF

d_gene: NA
j_gene: TRBJ1-2
v_gene: TRBV7-9
abundance: NA
CDR3nt: TGTGCCAGCAGCTTCCCGGACAGAAACTATGGCTACACCTTC
CDR3aa: CASSFPDRNYGYTF

d_gene: NA
j_gene: TRBJ2-7
v_gene: TRBV6-6
abundance: NA
CDR3nt: TGTGCCAGCAGTCACCCGACAGGAGAATACGAGCAGTACTTC
CDR3aa: CASSHPTGEYEQYF

d_gene: TRBD1
j_gene: TRBJ1-1
v_gene: TRBV7-9
abundance: NA
CDR3nt: TGTGCCAGCAGCTCACGACAGGGGACTGAAGCTTTCTTT
CDR3aa: CASSSRQGTEAFF

d_gene: NA
j_gene: TRBJ1-1
v_gene: TRBV5-1
abundance: NA
CDR3nt: TGCGCCAGCAGCCGTGTAGGGAGGGGTAACACTGAAGCTTTCTTT
CDR3aa: CASSRVGRGNTEAFF

d_gene: TRBD2
j_gene: TRBJ2-3
v_gene: TRBV10-1
abundance: NA
CDR3nt: TGCGCCAGCAGCGACCTAGCGGGGGGCTACACAGATACGCAGTATTTT
CDR3aa: CASSDLAGGYTDTQYF

d_gene: NA
j_gene: TRBJ2-6
v_gene: TRBV29-1
abundance: NA
CDR3nt: TGTGGGGGTCTCACTGGGGCCAACGTCCTGACTTTC
CDR3aa: CGGLTGANVLTF

d_gene: NA
j_gene: TRBJ2-1
v_gene: TRBV7-6
abundance: NA
CDR3nt: TGTGCCAGCAGCTTATTAAGCCCCGGTGCGGATGAGCAGTTCTTC
CDR3aa: CASSLLSPGADEQFF

d_gene: TRBD1
j_gene: TRBJ2-1
v_gene: TRBV28
abundance: NA
CDR3nt: TGTGCCAGCAGTCCACTGACTACTAGACAGGGGGCTCTGGGCAATGAGCAGTTCTTC
CDR3aa: CASSPLTTRQGALGNEQFF

d_gene: TRBD2
j_gene: TRBJ2-3
v_gene: TRBV19
abundance: NA
CDR3nt: TGTGCCAGTAGTACCCTAGCGGTTAGCACAGATACGCAGTATTTT
CDR3aa: CASSTLAVSTDTQYF

d_gene: NA
j_gene: TRBJ2-5
v_gene: TRBV7-8
abundance: once
CDR3nt: TGTGCCTCGGGGCGGGGCGAGACCCAGTACTTC
CDR3aa: CASGRGETQYF

d_gene: TRBD1
j_gene: TRBJ2-7
v_gene: TRBV5-1
abundance: NA
CDR3nt: TGCGCCAGCAGAATGGGGACAGGGGGCTACGAGCAGTACTTC
CDR3aa: CASRMGTGGYEQYF